The TCR beta chain described here comes from a study of siplizumab effects on memory and regulatory T cells. Each sample contributed roughly 100,000 TCR templates to the assay. Produced via immunoSEQ multiplex PCR; TCRdb's table is partial and in-frame only. There are some 120,000 clones in the sample; about 94% occur only once, and roughly 1.5% lies in the top ten. As regards this clone: Its specificity is not known.

Overall study results and limits: Some alloreactive sequences were traceable to unstimulated CD4+ memory cells, and siplizumab significantly reduced them. Naive or memory phenotype was unassignable for roughly 75-97% of proliferating CD4+ or CD8+ clones. Under siplizumab, an average about 70% of mappable alloreactive CD4+ clones were Treg-derived, compared with 25% to 30% in controls.

The V end was cut by 5 bases, the J end by 3 bases, with 14 bases between. The CDR3 runs to 14 residues. From germline, CDR1 is SGHTA and CDR2 FQGTGA. The chain employs TRBV7-3 and TRBJ2-7; D perhaps matches TRBD1 (6 bases). The source material was non-Treg CD4+ T cells sorted from blood. This TCR came from a human donor in good health. The DNA for the CDR3 is TGTGCCAGCAGCCAGGACGGCAGGGGCTACGAGCAGTACTTC. Translated: CASSQDGRGYEQYF. Supplemented by reference TRBV7-3 and TRBJ2-7, the full variable domain reads GAGVSQTPSNKVTEKGKYVELRCDPISGHTALYWYRQSLGQGPEFLIYFQGTGAADDSGLPNDRFFAVRPEGSVSTLKIQRTERGDSAVYLCASSQDGRGYEQYFGPGTRLTVT.